These 26 T cell receptor beta chains came from one sample sequenced in a study of blood T cell repertoires in COVID-19. Assay used: immunoSEQ multiplex PCR; TCRdb lists only in-frame clones, some missing. The table lists about 240,000 clones, about four fifths of them singletons, with roughly 1.9% in the top ten. The sequencing sample was made of peripheral blood. All receptors come from a man aged 30 to 45 who had recovered from COVID-19.

The V and J genes are TRBV7-2 and TRBJ2-3; 7 bases match TRBD2. The germline CDR1 and CDR2 sequences are SGHTA and FQGNSA. The junction had 5 bases not matched to a gene; V was cut back by 11 bases and J by 3 bases. The CDR3 spans 12 residues. The CDR3 bases are TGTGCCGGCGATAGCGGGACAGATACGCAGTATTTT. It translates to CAGDSGTDTQYF.

This rearrangement joins TRBV18 to TRBJ2-1, with 7 positions matching TRBD2. The V segment lost 0 bases and the J segment 13 bases; nucleotides outside the gene matches: 12. Per the germline V gene, CDR1 is KGHSH and CDR2 is LQKENI. This CDR3 has 15 residues. For the CDR3, the DNA is TGTGCCAGCTCACCACCTGGGACCTCCTTAGCGGGTCAGTTCTTC. This encodes CASSPPGTSLAGQFF.

The CDR3 spells CASSLLAGPDTQYF. CDR3 nucleotide sequence: TGTGCCAGCAGCTTGTTGGCAGGCCCAGATACGCAGTATTTT. The chain has TRBV7-9 and TRBJ2-3; unclear D gene. The CDR3 has 14 amino acids. The V gene's germline CDR1 is SEHNR and CDR2 FQNEAQ (reference sequence). The V gene lost 3 bases and the J gene lost 4 bases, with 11 bases spanning the gap.

The rearrangement joins TRBV5-1 to TRBJ2-3; D unresolved. The CDR3 has 13 residues. The germline gives CDR1 SGHRS, CDR2 YFSETQ. Trimming removed 4 bases at V and 4 bases at J, with 10 bases between. The DNA of the CDR3 is TGCGCCAGCAGCCCCCTTGGGCCAGATACGCAGTATTTT. It codes for CASSPLGPDTQYF.

This clone was recorded once. The V call is TRBV6-2 or TRBV6-3, the J call TRBJ2-2; 7 nucleotides align to TRBD2. CDR1 and CDR2 (germline): MNHEY, SVGEGT. V dropped 0 bases and J dropped 3; count of bases not matched to a gene: 1. CDR3 length: 15 amino acids. The CDR3 region has the DNA TGTGCCAGCAGTTACTCGCGGGAGTACACCGGGGAGCTGTTTTTT. Protein sequence: CASSYSREYTGELFF.

This chain links TRBV23-1 with TRBJ2-3, with D possibly TRBD1 on 7 matching bases. TRBV23-1 is marked as an open reading frame, function uncertain. The CDR3 is 17 amino acids. V lost 4 bases and J 1 base, leaving 18 bases between the germline ends. Here the CDR3 DNA reads TGCGCCAGCAGTCGGAGGGACAGCCGAACTCGCACAGATACGCAGTATTTT. Protein product: CASSRRDSRTRTDTQYF.

For this clone: The sample holds other DNA sequences that translate to the same CDR3. The genes are TRBV6-6 and TRBJ1-5, with 9 bases matching TRBD1. With V trimmed by 5 bases and J by 1 base, 6 bases remained unmatched. Germline assignment: CDR1 MNHNY and CDR2 SVGAGI (reference sequence). The CDR3 extends over 16 amino acids. The CDR3 here is CASSPGQGRSNQPQHF. CDR3 DNA sequence: TGTGCCAGCAGTCCCGGACAGGGGAGAAGCAATCAGCCCCAGCATTTT.

The V and J genes are TRBV5-4 and TRBJ1-1; 8 bases agree with TRBD1. CDR3 length: 15 amino acids. V was pared by 3 bases and J by 10 bases, with 14 bases of the junction left unmatched. CDR1 and CDR2 from the germline V gene are SGHNT and YYREEE (reference sequence). The CDR3 here is CASSSSWTGISGAFF. The DNA for the CDR3 is TGTGCCAGCAGCTCGTCCTGGACAGGGATCTCGGGAGCTTTCTTT.

This sequence joins TRBV5-1 and TRBJ2-7; D is perhaps TRBD2 (5 bases). V was trimmed by 0 bases and J by 3 bases, leaving 10 bases between them. The CDR3 totals 14 residues. CDR1 SGHRS and CDR2 YFSETQ come from the germline V gene. The CDR3 DNA follows: TGCGCCAGCAGCTTGGCCCCGGGATACTACGAGCAGTACGTC. It translates to CASSLAPGYYEQYV.

The chain carries TRBV4-1 and TRBJ2-1; TRBD2 aligns across 7 bases. The CDR3 consists of 15 residues. J was trimmed by 9 bases and V by 6 bases; bases with no gene match: 14. Germline CDR1 is MGHRA and CDR2 is YSYEKL. The CDR3 bases are TGCGCCAGCAGTCTTGGGCAGCGGGGAAACTTTGAGCAGTTCTTC. Translating it yields CASSLGQRGNFEQFF.

The V and J genes are TRBV7-8 and TRBJ1-5; 7 nucleotides match TRBD1. After removal of 1 base from V and 7 bases from J, the junction contained 7 bases not matched to a gene. The germline V gene has CDR1 SGHVS and CDR2 FQNEAQ. The CDR3 is 15 amino acids. CDR3 sequence: CASSLGSGGGQPQHF. The CDR3 coding sequence is TGTGCCAGCAGCTTAGGCTCAGGGGGTGGGCAGCCCCAGCATTTT.

CDR3 coding DNA: TGTGCCAGCAGCCCCGGGGAACTAGACGAAAAACTGTTTTTT. Its protein product is CASSPGELDEKLFF. The genes are TRBV7-9 and TRBJ1-4, with D uncertain. The germline V and J ends were trimmed by 5 bases and 8 bases, with 15 bases remaining between them. Germline CDR1 reads SEHNR; CDR2 reads FQNEAQ (reference sequence). CDR3 length: 14 amino acids.

The chain carries TRBV5-5 and TRBJ2-3; maybe TRBD1 (6 bases). Germline values: CDR1 SGHKS, CDR2 YYEKEE (reference sequence). The CDR3 sequence is 13 residues long. V was pared by 4 bases and J by 5 bases, with 11 bases between. For the CDR3, the DNA is TGTGCCAGCAGCCCCCGCAGGGGAGATACGCAGTATTTT. Translating gives CASSPRRGDTQYF.

V gene TRBV12-5 combines with J gene TRBJ1-4, with 9 bases matching TRBD1. CDR1 LGHNT and CDR2 FRNRAP come from the germline V gene. The V and J ends lost 0 bases and 8 bases, in that order; junction bases with no gene match: 4. The CDR3 is 15 residues long. CDR3 nucleotides: TGTGCTAGTGGTTTGGTAACAGGGGGCTTCGAAAAACTGTTTTTT. It specifies CASGLVTGGFEKLFF.

This CDR3 is CASSPPQGSTNEKLFF. DNA for the CDR3: TGTGCCAGCAGCCCCCCACAGGGCTCCACTAATGAAAAACTGTTTTTT. The V and J genes are TRBV7-9 and TRBJ1-4; tentatively, D is TRBD1 (6 bases). Germline lookup yields CDR1 SEHNR and CDR2 FQNEAQ (reference sequence). Deletions cut 5 bases from V and 2 bases from J, with 15 bases between. The CDR3 is 16 residues long.

J is TRBJ1-1 and V is TRBV9; D not resolved. The V gene's germline CDR1 is SGDLS and CDR2 YYNGEE. The CDR3 has 14 amino acids. V lost 0 bases to trimming and J lost 5 bases, with 11 bases between them. The CDR3 nucleotides read TGTGCCAGCAGCGTAGATGGAGATGGGACTGAAGCTTTCTTT. Amino acid sequence: CASSVDGDGTEAFF.

A few counts support this clone. The chain has TRBV27 and TRBJ2-3; no definite D call. Germline lookup yields CDR1 MNHEY and CDR2 SMNVEV (reference sequence). The ends were cut back, 2 bases at V and 1 base at J, with 10 bases in the middle. CDR3 length: 15 amino acids. The CDR3 here is CASSLGVTGTDTQYF. CDR3 DNA: TGTGCCAGCAGTTTAGGCGTAACAGGCACAGATACGCAGTATTTT.

Ten or more counts support this clone. The chain recombines TRBV4-2 with TRBJ1-1, with 7 bases identical to TRBD1. V lost 0 bases, J lost 4 bases, and 20 bases stayed unmatched. Germline values: CDR1 LGHNA, CDR2 YNFKEQ. The length of the CDR3 is 20 residues. The CDR3 DNA sequence: TGTGCCAGCAGCCAAGATAGCACCCCCCTGACAGGGACTAGGGTCACTGAAGCTTTCTTT. Residues: CASSQDSTPLTGTRVTEAFF.

V is TRBV6-5 and J is TRBJ1-3; 9 nucleotides align to TRBD1. This CDR3 is built from 15 residues. The J segment lost 6 bases and the V segment lost 5 bases, leaving 8 bases of the junction unmatched. Germline V gene sequence: CDR1 MNHEY, CDR2 SVGAGI. This chain's CDR3 is CASSRHRDRVNTIYF. The CDR3 coding sequence is TGTGCCAGCAGTCGCCACCGGGACAGGGTAAACACCATATATTTT.

The rearrangement uses TRBV6-5 and TRBJ1-2, with 7 positions matching TRBD1. The CDR3 has 15 amino acids. Per germline, CDR1 MNHEY and CDR2 SVGAGI. The V gene end was trimmed by 5 bases and the J gene end by 4 bases; junction bases not matched to a gene: 10. CDR3 DNA sequence: TGTGCCAGCAGTACCTCCGGGACAGAGCTCTATGGCTACACCTTC. Protein product: CASSTSGTELYGYTF.

This clone has a handful of counts. This chain links TRBV11-1 with TRBJ1-5; D is perhaps TRBD1 (5 bases). The V and J ends lost 5 bases and 3 bases respectively, with 11 bases between them. The CDR3 has 14 amino acids. Germline-derived CDR1 and CDR2 are SGHAT and FQDESV (reference sequence). CDR3 bases: TGTGCCAGCAGCCGCGACAGTAACAATCAGCCCCAGCATTTT. Translation gives CASSRDSNNQPQHF.

Only one count was recorded for this clone. The chain recombines TRBV6-6 with TRBJ1-3; D not resolved. V lost 8 bases and J 2 bases, leaving 4 bases between the germline ends. Germline V lookup: CDR1 MNHNY, CDR2 SVGAGI (reference sequence). The CDR3 spans 11 residues. This chain's CDR3 is CASFAGNTIYF. The CDR3 DNA reads TGTGCCAGCTTCGCTGGAAACACCATATATTTT.

The sample holds many counts of this clone. The chain is built from TRBV5-1 and TRBJ1-2, with TRBD1 matching 8 bases. CDR3 length: 13 amino acids. The ends lost 4 bases at V and 8 bases at J; junction bases unmatched: 7. CDR1 is SGHRS, CDR2 YFSETQ, per germline. In DNA form, the CDR3 reads TGCGCCAGCAGCCCCACAGGGGACAGGGGCTACACCTTC. This translates into CASSPTGDRGYTF. Looking up the rest from reference TRBV5-1 and TRBJ1-2 gives the full variable domain: KAGVTQTPRYLIKTRGQQVTLSCSPISGHRSVSWYQQTPGQGLQFLFEYFSETQRNKGNFPGRFSGRQFSNSRSEMNVSTLELGDSALYLCASSPTGDRGYTFGSGTRLTVV.

This chain links TRBV5-8 with TRBJ1-5; D gene unclear. Germline assignment: CDR1 SGHTS and CDR2 YDEGEE. The CDR3 consists of 15 residues. The V end was cut by 1 base, the J end by 0 bases, with 8 bases between. The CDR3 sequence is CASSLWPGSNQPQHF. Here the CDR3 DNA reads TGTGCCAGCAGCTTGTGGCCAGGTAGCAATCAGCCCCAGCATTTT.

The table lists this clone with a few counts. V usage is TRBV5-3 and J usage is TRBJ1-5; 7 bases are shared with TRBD1. TRBV5-3 is an ORF, and what it does is uncertain. The V gene end was trimmed by 4 bases and the J gene end by 0 bases; junction bases not matched to a gene: 10. There are 17 residues in the CDR3. CDR3 residues: CARSPRGNRPSNQPQHF. DNA of the CDR3: TGTGCCAGAAGCCCCAGGGGGAACAGGCCTAGCAATCAGCCCCAGCATTTT.

The chain combines TRBV27 with TRBJ2-3, with TRBD1 matching 9 bases. Germline CDR1 MNHEY, CDR2 SMNVEV (reference sequence). J lost 5 bases, V lost 8 bases, and 8 bases had no gene match. This CDR3 is built from 14 residues. The CDR3 loop reads CASGGNRGQDTQYF. The CDR3 coding sequence is TGTGCCAGCGGGGGAAACAGGGGGCAAGATACGCAGTATTTT.